This T cell receptor beta chain was sequenced during a study of blood T cell repertoires in COVID-19. Looking at the study overall: Acute and convalescent COVID-19 specimens originated in the United States, Italy and Spain. PBMCs, B-cell-depleted T cells, or T cells were the source of the cDNA or gDNA that made up the material.

Original methodology: Researchers report that nucleated cell counts were estimated from reference gene primer amplification. Profiling relied on immunoSEQ multiplex PCR, and the TCRdb table lists in-frame clones only, not all of them. That table supplies the V and J calls and clone size; D and trimming were determined from the DNA. This table holds 70,000 or so clones, roughly 86% found once. There are 14 residues in the CDR3. V gave up 5 bases and J gave up 8 bases; unmatched junction bases: 4. Germline V CDR1 and CDR2: LNHDA, SQIVND (reference sequence). The sample was peripheral blood. V usage is TRBV19 and J usage is TRBJ2-1; the match to TRBD2 covers 12 bases. This receptor was taken from a man between 65 and 85 years old with active COVID-19. The CDR3 loop reads CASSGLAGGDEQFF. In nucleotides, the CDR3 is TGTGCCAGTAGTGGGCTAGCGGGAGGGGATGAGCAGTTCTTC.